Listed here are 20 T cell receptor beta chains from one sample, sequenced in a study of blood T cell repertoires in COVID-19. The protocol was immunoSEQ multiplex PCR, while the TCRdb copy is restricted to in-frame clones and leaves out a portion. The data hold approximately 300,000 clones, with 85% to 90% observed a single time. The source material was peripheral blood. The receptors stem from a woman in her thirties or forties with COVID-19, enrolled during active disease.

This chain joins TRBV7-9 and TRBJ1-2; tentative D call: TRBD1 (5 bases). The V end lost 4 bases, the J end lost 1 base, and 16 bases lay between the germline ends. Germline CDR1 and CDR2: SEHNR and FQNEAQ (reference sequence). This CDR3 has 16 residues. This CDR3 is CASSSPLTDFNYGYTF. The CDR3 DNA follows: TGTGCCAGCAGCTCCCCCCTGACAGATTTTAACTATGGCTACACCTTC.

The rearrangement joins TRBV6-5 to TRBJ2-2, with 7 bases aligning to TRBD1. This CDR3 has 15 residues. J lost 5 bases, V lost 4 bases, and 7 bases had no gene match. Germline CDR1 MNHEY, CDR2 SVGAGI. This chain's CDR3 is CASSSLGTETGELFF. In DNA, the CDR3 is TGTGCCAGCAGTTCCCTGGGGACAGAGACCGGGGAGCTGTTTTTT.

This chain joins TRBV13 and TRBJ2-7; TRBD2 agrees at 11 bases. Germline V gene data show CDR1 as PRHDT and CDR2 as FYEKMQ (reference sequence). Unmatched junction bases numbered 2, after V lost 3 bases and J lost 4 bases. This CDR3 comprises 14 residues. The CDR3 region has the DNA TGTGCCAGCAGCTTTAGCGGGGGGGCTTACGAGCAGTACTTC. Its translation: CASSFSGGAYEQYF.

The rearrangement links TRBV28 to TRBJ2-2, with D tentatively TRBD1 (6 bases). The CDR3 spans 15 residues. V dropped 3 bases and J dropped 1 base, with 9 bases sitting between them. Germline V CDR1 and CDR2: MDHEN, SYDVKM. The CDR3: CASSFPTGNTGELFF. CDR3 DNA: TGTGCCAGCAGTTTTCCGACAGGGAACACCGGGGAGCTGTTTTTT.

The rearrangement uses TRBV6-2 or TRBV6-3 and TRBJ2-3; TRBD2 matches at 7 bases. From germline, CDR1 is MNHEY and CDR2 SVGEGT. The length of the CDR3 is 17 residues. The J segment lost 6 bases and the V segment lost 2 bases, leaving 14 bases of the junction unmatched. The CDR3 reads CASSYERDLTIWDTQYF. CDR3 nucleotides: TGTGCCAGCAGTTACGAGCGGGACCTAACAATCTGGGATACGCAGTATTTT.

The chain recombines TRBV19 with TRBJ2-3; 7 bases are shared with TRBD2. Germline values: CDR1 LNHDA, CDR2 SQIVND (reference sequence). The CDR3 consists of 15 residues. V lost 6 bases and J lost 1; bases outside the gene matches: 7. The CDR3 loop reads CASSPGGSRTDTQYF. CDR3 DNA: TGTGCCAGTAGCCCCGGGGGGTCCCGCACAGATACGCAGTATTTT.

V usage is TRBV5-1 and J usage is TRBJ1-2; 8 bases line up with TRBD1. The CDR3 covers 14 residues. Germline V gene data show CDR1 as SGHRS and CDR2 as YFSETQ. The V segment lost 0 bases and the J segment 4 bases; nucleotides outside the gene matches: 2. Here the CDR3 DNA reads TGCGCCAGCAGCTTGGAAGGGACAGGCTATGGCTACACCTTC. Amino acid sequence: CASSLEGTGYGYTF.

The rearrangement links TRBV5-5 to TRBJ2-1, with D possibly TRBD2 on 5 matching bases. This CDR3 spans 18 amino acids. Trimming took off 3 bases at V and 5 bases at J, with 24 bases between the two ends. From germline, CDR1 is SGHKS and CDR2 YYEKEE (reference sequence). The DNA for the CDR3 is TGTGCCAGCAGCTCTGAACTAGGGCTGCTACGGGGTCACAATGAGCAGTTCTTC. Translation: CASSSELGLLRGHNEQFF.

The CDR3 loop reads CASRQDRRIFYTF. The CDR3, as DNA: TGTGCCAGCAGACAAGACAGGCGGATATTCTACACCTTC. The chain carries TRBV5-6 and TRBJ1-2; D may be TRBD1 (6 bases). This CDR3 is built from 13 residues. Trimming stripped 5 bases from V and 10 bases from J, with 18 bases between. Looked up from germline, CDR1 is SGHDT and CDR2 is YYEEEE.

V and J are TRBV6-6 and TRBJ1-2; TRBD1 is a possible D gene (6 bases). CDR1 and CDR2 (germline): MNHNY, SVGAGI (reference sequence). The ends were cut back, 2 bases at V and 6 bases at J, with 19 bases in the middle. The CDR3 loop spans 16 amino acids. The CDR3 protein is CASSYPPLGGQNGYTF. DNA for the CDR3: TGTGCCAGCAGTTACCCCCCGTTGGGGGGGCAGAATGGCTACACCTTC.

This chain links TRBV30 with TRBJ1-5; D not certain. There are 14 residues in the CDR3. V was pared by 4 bases and J by 0 bases, with 10 bases between. CDR1 and CDR2 (germline): GTSNPN, SVGIG (reference sequence). The CDR3: CAWNLAYSNQPQHF. CDR3 in DNA: TGTGCCTGGAATTTGGCATATAGCAATCAGCCCCAGCATTTT.

This clone is a singleton in its sample. Here the CDR3 DNA reads TGCGCCAGCAGCCAAGGTGGTCCAGGACAGGTCTATGGCTACACCTTC. Its protein is CASSQGGPGQVYGYTF. The chain links TRBV4-3 to TRBJ1-2, with TRBD1 identical over 7 bases. This CDR3 has 16 residues. Germline V gene lookup returns CDR1 LGHNA and CDR2 YSLEER. The ends lost 1 base at V and 4 bases at J; junction bases unmatched: 9.

The chain joins TRBV27 to TRBJ1-2; 10 nucleotides line up with TRBD1. V was clipped by 2 bases and J by 0 bases; unmatched bases: 6. The CDR3 has 17 amino acids. The V gene's germline CDR1 is MNHEY and CDR2 SMNVEV (reference sequence). The chain's CDR3 is CASSLKLGQGPNYGYTF. The CDR3 region has the DNA TGTGCCAGCAGTTTAAAACTGGGACAGGGGCCTAACTATGGCTACACCTTC.

The rearrangement uses TRBV6-4 and TRBJ2-1; weak D call: TRBD2 (6 bases). Germline loops: CDR1 MRHNA, CDR2 SNTAGT. CDR3 size: 17 residues. V gave up 6 bases and J gave up 0 bases, with 18 bases separating them. The CDR3 loop is CASREFGGPSSYNEQFF. The CDR3 nucleotides read TGTGCCAGCAGGGAGTTCGGGGGTCCGAGCTCCTACAATGAGCAGTTCTTC.

The chain employs TRBV5-4 and TRBJ2-2; 8 bases map to TRBD1. The V gene's germline CDR1 is SGHNT and CDR2 YYREEE (reference sequence). The CDR3 runs to 16 residues. The V gene end was trimmed by 2 bases and the J gene end by 2 bases; junction bases not matched to a gene: 5. CDR3 DNA: TGTGCCAGCAGCTTAAACAGGGGGTTTAACACCGGGGAGCTGTTTTTT. It is translated as CASSLNRGFNTGELFF.

The chain carries TRBV7-2 and TRBJ1-2; 8 positions match TRBD1. This CDR3 comprises 16 residues. The trim removed 5 bases at V and 8 bases at J, leaving 16 bases unmatched. Germline values: CDR1 SGHTA, CDR2 FQGNSA. The CDR3 spells CASSQTPGQAARGYTF. The CDR3 DNA reads as TGTGCCAGCAGCCAAACTCCGGGACAGGCCGCTCGAGGCTACACCTTC.

This clone turned up a few times. J is TRBJ2-2 and V is TRBV19; 13 nucleotides align to TRBD2. V trimming: 6 bases; J trimming: 6 bases; junction bases outside the gene matches: 13. This CDR3 has 18 residues. Per germline, CDR1 LNHDA and CDR2 SQIVND (reference sequence). The CDR3 sequence is CASSTAGGLAGKAGELFF. The CDR3 DNA follows: TGTGCCAGTAGCACCGCGGGGGGACTAGCGGGAAAAGCCGGGGAGCTGTTTTTT.

This chain joins TRBV28 and TRBJ2-7; D gene unclear. This CDR3 is built from 13 residues. CDR1 and CDR2 (germline): MDHEN, SYDVKM. Trimming took 5 bases from V and 2 from J, leaving 10 bases between them. The CDR3 region has the DNA TGTGCCAGCAGTCCCGGGTTCCCCTACGAGCAGTACTTC. The encoded protein is CASSPGFPYEQYF.

The genes are TRBV24-1 and TRBJ2-4; 7 nucleotides line up with TRBD1. J lost 8 bases, V lost 4 bases, and 16 bases had no gene match. Per germline, CDR1 KGHDR and CDR2 SFDVKD. The CDR3 length is 17 residues. As DNA, the CDR3 is TGTGCCACCAGTGACCCTGGGACGGGTCAGGGGGTAGACATTCAGTACTTC. Amino acids: CATSDPGTGQGVDIQYF.

This clone has a handful of counts. The V and J genes are TRBV9 and TRBJ1-1; TRBD1 agrees at 7 bases. In germline, CDR1 is SGDLS, CDR2 YYNGEE. J lost 1 base, V lost 3 bases, and 9 bases had no gene match. The CDR3 covers 16 residues. CDR3 loop: CASSASTGVGNTEAFF. The CDR3 DNA reads TGTGCCAGCAGCGCTAGTACAGGGGTGGGGAACACTGAAGCTTTCTTT.